These T cell receptor beta chains were read from a single sample in a study of OX40 agonist ivuxolimab in advanced cancers. TCRdb's table, derived via immunoSEQ multiplex PCR, lists solely in-frame clones and lacks some. The repertoire has about 52,000 clones, approximately 91% of them found once; the top ten carry about 14%. This sample comprised CD4+ or CD8+ T cells sorted from blood, obtained in a trial of the OX40 agonist ivuxolimab. The receptors were sampled from an adult with an advanced solid tumor such as melanoma, head and neck, liver or kidney cancer. Both conserved end residues are part of each CDR3. D genes are given only for firm matches. Size is omitted from some rows. Given values are once, few, many or a class for expanded clones.

TRBJ2-5 | once | . | TRBV14 | TGTGCCAGCAGCCCTAACTACCGATGGCCCAAGAGACCCAGTGACTTC | CASSPNYRWPKRPSDF
TRBJ1-2 | . | . | TRBV5-1 | TGCGCCAGCAGCGATCCCCCTAACTATGGCTACACCTTC | CASSDPPNYGYTF
TRBJ1-6 | . | . | TRBV4-1 | TGCGCCAGCAGCCAAGTGGGGGGAGTCGGCTCCTATAATTCACCCCTCCACTTT | CASSQVGGVGSYNSPLHF
TRBJ1-2 | . | . | TRBV13 | TGTGCCAGCAGCTTAGGCCGTGGCAGCAGCTATGGCTACACCTTC | CASSLGRGSSYGYTF
TRBJ1-4 | . | . | TRBV5-4 | TGTGCCAGCAGCCCCTCATGGGCTAATGAAAAACTGTTTTTT | CASSPSWANEKLFF
TRBJ1-5 | few | . | TRBV4-2 | TGTGCCAGCAGCCAAGTAAGTAATCAGCCCCAGCATTTT | CASSQVSNQPQHF
TRBJ1-2 | once | TRBD1 | TRBV5-6 | TGTGCCAGCAGCCTGGTAGCCCCTCGGACAGGGACCCACTATGGCTACACCTTC | CASSLVAPRTGTHYGYTF
TRBJ2-1 | . | . | TRBV6-5 | TGTGCCAGCAGTTTCGGGACCTACAATGAGCAGTTCTTC | CASSFGTYNEQFF
TRBJ2-7 | . | . | TRBV7-2 | TGTGCCAGCAGCTTTGAGGTCTCCTACGAGCAGTACTTC | CASSFEVSYEQYF
TRBJ2-1 | . | . | TRBV27 | TGTGCCAGCAACTCGGGGAACGGGCAGTTCTTC | CASNSGNGQFF
TRBJ1-1 | few | . | TRBV7-8 | TGTGCCAGCAGCAAAAAGGCAGGGGACCTGAACACTGAAGCTTTCTTT | CASSKKAGDLNTEAFF
TRBJ1-2 | . | . | TRBV19 | TGTGCCAGTAGTGTACCCTGGGATGGTGGCTACACCTTC | CASSVPWDGGYTF
TRBJ1-1 | . | TRBD1 | TRBV6-6 | TGTGCCAGCAGCCAAACGGACAGGGGAAGGAATACTGAAGCTTTCTTT | CASSQTDRGRNTEAFF
TRBJ2-1 | . | TRBD2 | TRBV5-6 | TGTGCCAGCAGCGCCGGGACTACATACAATGAGCAGTTCTTC | CASSAGTTYNEQFF
TRBJ2-5 | . | TRBD2 | TRBV9 | TGTGCCAGCAGCGTCGGACTAGCGGGGGCCGAGGAGCAAGAGACCCAGTACTTC | CASSVGLAGAEEQETQYF
TRBJ2-7 | . | TRBD1 | TRBV7-3 | TGTGCCAGCAGCTCACAGGGGGGCTACGAGCAGTACTTC | CASSSQGGYEQYF
TRBJ1-1 | . | TRBD1 | TRBV11-2 | TGTGCCAGCAGCCCCGACAGGGCGACTTTCTTT | CASSPDRATFF
TRBJ1-1 | . | . | TRBV27 | TGTGCCAGCAGTTTCTACCGCGAGGACACTGAAGCTTTCTTT | CASSFYREDTEAFF
TRBJ1-3 | . | . | TRBV4-1 | TGCGCCAGCAGCCAAGGCCCGGACTCTGGAAACACCATATATTTT | CASSQGPDSGNTIYF
TRBJ1-1 | . | TRBD1 | TRBV19 | TGTGCCAGTAGTATTACGACAGGGGACACTGAAGCTTTCTTT | CASSITTGDTEAFF
TRBJ2-7 | . | TRBD1 | TRBV5-1 | TGCGCCAGCAGCTTAAGCGTGGACAGGGGATCTTACGAGCAGTACTTC | CASSLSVDRGSYEQYF
TRBJ2-7 | . | . | TRBV6-4 | TGTGCCAGCAGTGGCCCCGACGGGTCCGAGCAGTACTTC | CASSGPDGSEQYF
TRBJ1-5 | few | . | TRBV5-5 | TGTGCCAGCAGCCGAGACGGTAATCAGCCCCAGCATTTT | CASSRDGNQPQHF
TRBJ1-3 | . | . | TRBV2 | TGTGCCAGCAGTGAGAGGGGCCAGGGTCCTACCTCTGGAAACACCATATATTTT | CASSERGQGPTSGNTIYF
TRBJ1-6 | . | TRBD1 | TRBV6-5 | TGTGCCAGCAGTCCGTACAGGGGTATGTATTCACCCCTCCACTTT | CASSPYRGMYSPLHF
TRBJ2-3 | . | . | TRBV5-1 | TGCGCCAGCAGCTTGGATCGCACAGATACGCAGTATTTT | CASSLDRTDTQYF
TRBJ2-7 | . | . | TRBV7-2 | TGTGCCAGCACCTGGGGGGGGGCTACCTACGAGCAGTACTTC | CASTWGGATYEQYF
TRBJ1-1 | few | . | TRBV10-1 | TGCGCCAGCAGTGTGGGGGGGAACACTGAAGCTTTCTTT | CASSVGGNTEAFF
TRBJ1-2 | . | TRBD1 | TRBV5-1 | TGCGCCAGCAGCCGCCGGGACAGGGGCCATGGCTACACCTTC | CASSRRDRGHGYTF
TRBJ2-2 | once | . | TRBV6-5 | TGTGCCAGCAGTTATATGGTCACCGGGGAGCTGTTTTTT | CASSYMVTGELFF
TRBJ2-7 | . | TRBD2 | TRBV19 | TGTGCCAGTAGTTCCTCGACTAGCGGTTTCTACGAGCAGTACTTC | CASSSSTSGFYEQYF
TRBJ1-1 | few | . | TRBV30 | TGTGCCTGGACTAGAGGGTACACTGAAGCTTTCTTT | CAWTRGYTEAFF
TRBJ2-7 | once | . | TRBV13 | TGTGCCAGCAGCCTACGGAGCTTGGGGGAGCAGTACTTC | CASSLRSLGEQYF
TRBJ2-3 | . | TRBD1 | TRBV11-2 | TGTGCCAGCAGCTTAGGGCAGGGGGTGGGACGCACAGATACGCAGTATTTT | CASSLGQGVGRTDTQYF
TRBJ1-3 | . | . | TRBV9 | TGTGCCAGCAGCGTAACGGGGACTGGAAACACCATATATTTT | CASSVTGTGNTIYF
TRBJ2-7 | . | TRBD1 | TRBV13 | TGTGCCAGCAGCCTTGGACAGGCTCGCTACGAGCAGTACTTC | CASSLGQARYEQYF
TRBJ2-6 | . | TRBD1 | TRBV19 | TGTGCCAGTAGTAGGACAGGAACCGGGGCCAACGTCCTGACTTTC | CASSRTGTGANVLTF
TRBJ2-7 | . | TRBD2 | TRBV5-1 | TGCGCCAGCAGCTTCGGGGAGGGGTCGATAAACGAGCAGTACTTC | CASSFGEGSINEQYF
TRBJ2-4 | . | . | TRBV19 | TGTGCCAGTAGCAGCAAAAAGGACCCAGGGGTTCAGTACTTC | CASSSKKDPGVQYF
TRBJ2-2 | . | TRBD2 | TRBV27 | TGTGCCAGCAGACCGGGACTAGCGGCCCCGGGGGAGCTGTTTTTT | CASRPGLAAPGELFF
TRBJ1-1 | . | TRBD1 | TRBV11-2 | TGTGCCAGCAGCTTTGACAGGGGAATGAACACTGAAGCTTTCTTT | CASSFDRGMNTEAFF
TRBJ2-5 | . | TRBD1 | TRBV2 | TGTGCCAGCACTGACAGGGGGCCCCCCGGTGAGACCCAGTACTTC | CASTDRGPPGETQYF
TRBJ2-3 | . | TRBD2 | TRBV6-1 | TGTGCCAGCAGTGAATGGGGCGGGGGGACTACAGATACGCAGTATTTT | CASSEWGGGTTDTQYF
TRBJ1-2 | . | TRBD1 | TRBV10-3 | TGTGCCATCAGTGAGTCAGACAGGGGGCTTGATGGCTACACCTTC | CAISESDRGLDGYTF
TRBJ2-7 | . | . | TRBV27 | TGTGCCAGCAGTTTATCGTGGGCCCACGAGCAGTACTTC | CASSLSWAHEQYF
TRBJ2-6 | . | . | TRBV30 | TGTGCCTGGAATACGGACATTGGCTCTGGGGCCAACGTCCTGACTTTC | CAWNTDIGSGANVLTF
TRBJ2-7 | . | TRBD1 | TRBV7-6 | TGTGCCAGCAGCCCGGGACAGGGTGTCAACGAGCAGTACTTC | CASSPGQGVNEQYF
TRBJ2-3 | . | TRBD2 | TRBV13 | TGTGCCAGCAGGCTAGGACTAGCGGGGGCCGAGGATACGCAGTATTTT | CASRLGLAGAEDTQYF
TRBJ2-5 | . | . | TRBV30 | TGTGCCTGGAGCCTAGAACAGGGTTTGCTAGAGACCCAGTACTTC | CAWSLEQGLLETQYF
TRBJ2-7 | . | . | TRBV7-7 | TGTGCCAGCAGCCCCGAAATTAGTGGGGGGTACGAGCAGTACTTC | CASSPEISGGYEQYF